The 18 T cell receptor beta chains in this list originate from one sample, sequenced in a study of blood T cell repertoires in COVID-19. Sequencing used immunoSEQ multiplex PCR; TCRdb keeps in-frame clones, though not all of them. The table has about 100,000 clones, about 90% seen once. The sample taken for sequencing was peripheral blood. The receptor set was obtained from a man in his fifties or sixties with acute or convalescent COVID-19.

In this sample, this clone turned up once. The chain couples TRBV9 to TRBJ1-3, with D perhaps TRBD1 (6 bases). The CDR3 is 21 residues long. Germline V gene sequence: CDR1 SGDLS, CDR2 YYNGEE. V lost 0 bases, J lost 0 bases, and 25 bases lay in between. The CDR3 protein is CASSVEPSGPAKGGSGNTIYF. CDR3 nucleotides: TGTGCCAGCAGCGTAGAACCCTCAGGCCCTGCGAAAGGGGGCTCTGGAAACACCATATATTTT.

This rearrangement joins TRBV11-2 to TRBJ1-4; D call uncertain. The V end lost 5 bases, the J end lost 8 bases, and 15 bases lay between the germline ends. CDR1 and CDR2 (germline): SGHAT, FQNNGV. There are 14 residues in the CDR3. The CDR3 nucleotides read TGTGCCAGCAGCGACCCTGGCTACGGGGAAAAACTGTTTTTT. Translation: CASSDPGYGEKLFF.

This chain links TRBV25-1 with TRBJ1-2; TRBD1 matches 7 bases. The CDR3 is 12 amino acids. Unmatched junction bases numbered 6, after V lost 11 bases and J lost 3 bases. Germline CDR1 and CDR2: MGHDK and SYGVNS. CDR3 DNA: TGTGCCGCGGGGACAGCCTACTATGGCTACACCTTC. It is translated as CAAGTAYYGYTF.

The chain links TRBV5-4 to TRBJ2-1; D is possibly TRBD1 (6 bases). Between the trimmed V and J ends, which lost 4 bases and 0 bases, there was a span of 11 bases. The CDR3 spans 15 residues. Germline loops: CDR1 SGHNT, CDR2 YYREEE (reference sequence). The CDR3 nucleotides are TGTGCCAGCAGCCGACAGGTCAGCTCCTACAATGAGCAGTTCTTC. It is translated as CASSRQVSSYNEQFF.

The gene calls are TRBV2 and TRBJ2-1; 11 nucleotides line up with TRBD1. V gave up 4 bases and J gave up 8 bases; unmatched junction bases: 4. Germline lookup yields CDR1 SNHLY and CDR2 FYNNEI. The CDR3 is 14 amino acids. The CDR3 coding sequence is TGTGCCAGCAGTGGGACAGGGGGCCGGGATGAGCAGTTCTTC. Protein: CASSGTGGRDEQFF.

The chain joins TRBV19 to TRBJ1-1; tentatively, D is TRBD1 (5 bases). This CDR3 has 14 residues. Trimming removed 5 bases from V and 1 base from J, with 11 bases in between. Germline CDR1 is LNHDA and CDR2 is SQIVND (reference sequence). CDR3 protein: CASSAITGNTEAFF. In DNA, the CDR3 is TGTGCCAGTAGTGCGATCACAGGGAACACTGAAGCTTTCTTT.

The chain links TRBV10-2 to TRBJ1-5; tentatively, D is TRBD1 (6 bases). Deletions cut 4 bases from V and 3 bases from J, with 10 bases between. CDR1 is WSHSY and CDR2 is SAAADI in the germline V gene. The CDR3 sequence is 14 residues long. The CDR3 sequence is CASSGGGYNQPQHF. The CDR3 coding sequence is TGCGCCAGCAGTGGGGGGGGCTACAATCAGCCCCAGCATTTT.

The DNA for the CDR3 is TGTGCCAGCAGGCTCGAATCGCGGCCCCAGCATTTT. Translation: CASRLESRPQHF. The chain employs TRBV2 and TRBJ1-5; D not certain. The CDR3 loop spans 12 amino acids. The germline V gene encodes CDR1 SNHLY and CDR2 FYNNEI. V shed 6 bases and J shed 9 bases, with 12 bases lying between them.

This clone was counted once. The chain's CDR3 is CASAGQSGGEQYF. The CDR3 DNA follows: TGTGCCAGCGCGGGACAGTCGGGTGGCGAGCAGTACTTC. The rearrangement links TRBV28 to TRBJ2-7; possibly TRBD1 for D (7 bases). Germline V gene lookup returns CDR1 MDHEN and CDR2 SYDVKM. V dropped 8 bases and J dropped 6 bases, with 17 bases sitting between them. The CDR3 has 13 residues.

This chain links TRBV5-6 with TRBJ2-7; D is ambiguous. Germline loops: CDR1 SGHDT, CDR2 YYEEEE. The CDR3 is 13 residues long. V was trimmed by 0 bases and J by 6 bases, leaving 10 bases between them. CDR3 loop: CASSLVSGAEQYF. The CDR3 region has the DNA TGTGCCAGCAGCTTGGTTTCAGGCGCCGAGCAGTACTTC.

The genes are TRBV5-1 and TRBJ1-2, with TRBD1 matching over 7 bases. CDR3 length: 15 amino acids. V gave up 4 bases and J gave up 0 bases; unmatched junction bases: 6. Germline-derived CDR1 and CDR2 are SGHRS and YFSETQ. The CDR3 nucleotides read TGCGCCAGCAGCGAGTGGGACAGTACTAACTATGGCTACACCTTC. The encoded protein is CASSEWDSTNYGYTF.

CDR3 sequence: CASSLGQPRTDTQYF. CDR3 DNA sequence: TGTGCCAGCAGCTTGGGGCAACCCCGCACAGATACGCAGTATTTT. The chain uses TRBV7-2 and TRBJ2-3; D perhaps matches TRBD1 (5 bases). CDR1 is SGHTA and CDR2 is FQGNSA in the germline V gene. V dropped 3 bases and J dropped 1 base, with 11 bases sitting between them. The length of the CDR3 is 15 residues. The full variable domain, rest sourced from reference TRBV7-2 and TRBJ2-3, is GAGVSQSPSNKVTEKGKDVELRCDPISGHTALYWYRQSLGQGLEFLIYFQGNSAPDKSGLPSDRFSAERTGGSVSTLTIQRTQQEDSAVYLCASSLGQPRTDTQYFGPGTRLTVL.

This sequence joins TRBV2 and TRBJ1-2, with TRBD1 matching over 9 bases. V lost 8 bases to trimming and J lost 4 bases; unmatched junction nucleotides: 11. The CDR3 is 15 amino acids. CDR1 is SNHLY and CDR2 is FYNNEI in the germline V gene. Here the CDR3 reads CASGESGQGPYGYTF. CDR3 bases: TGTGCCAGCGGAGAATCGGGACAGGGACCCTATGGCTACACCTTC.

The rearrangement joins TRBV6-5 to TRBJ2-1, with 9 nucleotides matching TRBD2. V was pared by 5 bases and J by 3 bases, with 5 bases of the junction left unmatched. The CDR3 totals 15 residues. Germline CDR1 MNHEY, CDR2 SVGAGI. The CDR3 is CASSLSGGNYNEQFF. The CDR3 nucleotides read TGTGCCAGCAGTCTTAGCGGGGGAAACTACAATGAGCAGTTCTTC.

The chain links TRBV10-3 to TRBJ2-3, with 8 bases that match TRBD2. CDR3 length: 18 residues. From germline, CDR1 is ENHRY and CDR2 SYGVKD. The V and J ends lost 0 bases and 3 bases, in that order; junction bases with no gene match: 11. This CDR3 is CAISESQGKPGGTDTQYF. As DNA, the CDR3 is TGTGCCATCAGTGAGTCTCAGGGTAAACCGGGAGGGACAGATACGCAGTATTTT.

With regard to this clone: Other nucleotide sequences in the sample specify the same CDR3. The CDR3 sequence: CASSLGQGSTDTQYF. As DNA, the CDR3 is TGTGCCAGCAGCCTAGGACAGGGAAGCACAGATACGCAGTATTTT. The chain carries TRBV5-4 and TRBJ2-3, with 8 positions matching TRBD1. With 4 bases clipped from V and 0 bases from J, the junction kept 4 bases outside the gene matches. CDR1 is SGHNT and CDR2 is YYREEE in the germline V gene (reference sequence). This CDR3 has 15 amino acids.

CDR3 in DNA: TGTGCCACCAGCAGTAGGGGACTAGCGGGGGGTCCTAACACCGGGGAGCTGTTTTTT. This sequence encodes CATSSRGLAGGPNTGELFF. This chain uses TRBV15 with TRBJ2-2; TRBD2 matches 15 bases. Germline V gene lookup returns CDR1 LNHNV and CDR2 YYDKDF (reference sequence). This CDR3 region has 19 residues. The V segment lost 3 bases and the J segment 2 bases; nucleotides outside the gene matches: 7. Together with reference TRBV15 and TRBJ2-2, the CDR3 gives the full variable domain: DAMVIQNPRYQVTQFGKPVTLSCSQTLNHNVMYWYQQKSSQAPKLLFHYYDKDFNNEADTPDNFQSRRPNTSFCFLDIRSPGLGDTAMYLCATSSRGLAGGPNTGELFFGEGSRLTVL.

The chain recombines TRBV11-2 with TRBJ1-6, with a weak D call TRBD1 (6 bases). Germline loops: CDR1 SGHAT, CDR2 FQNNGV. V dropped 2 bases and J dropped 4 bases, with 9 bases sitting between them. The CDR3 sequence is 15 residues long. Here the CDR3 DNA reads TGTGCCAGCAGCTTACAGGGGACGTATAATTCACCCCTCCACTTT. Encoded protein: CASSLQGTYNSPLHF.